This is a list of T cell receptor beta chains from one sample in a study of blood T cell repertoires in COVID-19. Clones were read by immunoSEQ multiplex PCR, and TCRdb kept only the in-frame ones, dropping some. The sample lists 180,000 or so clones; approximately 86% were seen once. Sequenced input: peripheral blood. The receptor source for this set is a man between 60 and 75 years old with acute or convalescent COVID-19. Both conserved end residues are part of each CDR3. The order of the fields is V gene, J gene, CDR3 protein.

V: TRBV2
J: TRBJ2-7
CDR3: CASKRLAGVIYEQYF

V: TRBV7-9
J: TRBJ2-2
CDR3: CASSFAGQGPGELFF

V: TRBV7-2
J: TRBJ1-1
CDR3: CASSLVGQTGLAFF

V: TRBV7-3
J: TRBJ1-1
CDR3: CASSFTANTEAFF

V: TRBV5-1
J: TRBJ1-4
CDR3: CASSPTGTNEKLFF

V: TRBV18
J: TRBJ1-5
CDR3: CASSPPGGKGQPQHF

V: TRBV18
J: TRBJ2-1
CDR3: CASSPRGNYNEQFF

V: TRBV4-2
J: TRBJ1-4
CDR3: CASSPGGENEKLFF

V: TRBV7-9
J: TRBJ2-1
CDR3: CASSPDRGVSYNEQFF

V: TRBV2
J: TRBJ1-2
CDR3: CASSEQYYGYTF

V: TRBV30
J: TRBJ1-4
CDR3: CAWGQGAREKLFF

V: TRBV23-1
J: TRBJ1-2
CDR3: CASSRKRWGRGYGYTF

V: TRBV11-2
J: TRBJ2-7
CDR3: CASSFRGGGKYF

V: TRBV5-1
J: TRBJ1-4
CDR3: CASSLDGTANEKLFF

V: TRBV10-2
J: TRBJ2-3
CDR3: CASSERTDTQYF

V: TRBV30
J: TRBJ2-1
CDR3: CAWARGGTGYYNEQFF

V: TRBV4-2
J: TRBJ2-5
CDR3: CASSQGGAEQETQYF

V: TRBV5-5
J: TRBJ2-3
CDR3: CASSPPALAVTDTQYF

V: TRBV30
J: TRBJ2-1
CDR3: CAWSELLAGVNEQFF

V: TRBV3-1/TRBV3-2
J: TRBJ2-7
CDR3: CASRLAGGHEQYF

V: TRBV24-1
J: TRBJ1-4
CDR3: CATSEPQGGVEKLFF

V: TRBV5-1
J: TRBJ1-5
CDR3: CASSFLGGNQPQHF

V: TRBV28
J: TRBJ2-2
CDR3: CASRGLAGLNTGELFF

V: TRBV6-1
J: TRBJ1-5
CDR3: CASSGHGESVYQPQHF